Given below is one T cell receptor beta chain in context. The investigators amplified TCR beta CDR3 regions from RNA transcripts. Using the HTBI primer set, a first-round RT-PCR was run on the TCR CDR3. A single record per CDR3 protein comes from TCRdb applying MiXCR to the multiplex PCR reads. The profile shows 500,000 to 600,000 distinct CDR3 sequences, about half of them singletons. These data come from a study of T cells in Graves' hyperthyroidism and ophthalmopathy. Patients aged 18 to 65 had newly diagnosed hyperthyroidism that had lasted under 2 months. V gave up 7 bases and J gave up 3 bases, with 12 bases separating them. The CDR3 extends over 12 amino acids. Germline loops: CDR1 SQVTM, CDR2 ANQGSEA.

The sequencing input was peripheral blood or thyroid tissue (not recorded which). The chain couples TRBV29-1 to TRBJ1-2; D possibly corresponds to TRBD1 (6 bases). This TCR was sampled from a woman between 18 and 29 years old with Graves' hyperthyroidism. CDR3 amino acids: CSDRGLDYGYTF. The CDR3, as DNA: TGCAGCGATCGGGGGCTGGACTATGGCTACACCTTC.